These 8 T cell receptor beta chains originate from one sample sequenced in a study of naive and memory T cell subsets. An equimolar mix of two oligonucleotides served as the beta constant-region primer for TRBC1 and TRBC2. Ligated cDNA was amplified by four rounds of PCR with nested alpha and beta constant-region primers and SP2. MiXCR, applied by TCRdb to the UMI-ligation and nested PCR reads, yields one record per CDR3 protein. In the table there are 95,000 to 150,000 distinct CDR3 sequences, 35% to 45% of which are singletons. Source material: central memory CD4+ T cells from blood. Receptors were obtained from a human donor in good health.

This clonotype has just a few counts. The chain employs TRBV6-5 and TRBJ2-3, with 12 bases that match TRBD2. The V segment lost 8 bases and the J segment 3 bases; nucleotides outside the gene matches: 6. This CDR3 has 15 amino acids. Looked up from germline, CDR1 is MNHEY and CDR2 is SVGAGI. CDR3 in amino acids: CASRGLAGGTDTQYF. Written as DNA, the CDR3 is TGTGCCAGCCGGGGGCTAGCGGGAGGGACAGATACGCAGTATTTT.

The rearrangement joins TRBV6-1 to TRBJ2-1; 7 positions match TRBD1. Germline-derived CDR1 and CDR2 are MNHNS and SASEGT. This CDR3 has 15 residues. V lost 0 bases and J lost 3; bases outside the gene matches: 2. The CDR3 coding sequence is TGTGCCAGCAGTGAAGCGGGACAGTTCTACAATGAGCAGTTCTTC. It translates to CASSEAGQFYNEQFF.

The V call is TRBV6-2 or TRBV6-3, the J call TRBJ1-1; D not resolved. The germline V gene has CDR1 MNHEY and CDR2 SVGEGT. The CDR3 has 12 amino acids. Trimming removed 7 bases from V and 11 bases from J, with 17 bases in between. The CDR3 loop reads CASTHGFREAFF. The CDR3 DNA reads TGTGCCAGCACCCACGGGTTTCGTGAGGCTTTCTTT.

Ten or more counts support this clonotype. The chain carries TRBV29-1 and TRBJ2-5; D perhaps matches TRBD2 (6 bases). There are 13 residues in the CDR3. From germline, CDR1 is SQVTM and CDR2 ANQGSEA. Between the trimmed V and J ends, which lost 4 bases and 5 bases, there was a span of 14 bases. The CDR3 loop is CSVGPGSWETQYF. The CDR3 nucleotides are TGCAGCGTTGGTCCCGGGAGCTGGGAGACCCAGTACTTC. The full variable domain, rest sourced from reference TRBV29-1 and TRBJ2-5, is SAVISQKPSRDICQRGTSLTIQCQVDSQVTMMFWYRQQPGQSLTLIATANQGSEATYESGFVIDKFPISRPNLTFSTLTVSNMSPEDSSIYLCSVGPGSWETQYFGPGTRLLVL.

This clonotype came up a few times. J is TRBJ1-1 and V is TRBV18; D unclear. Trimming pared 4 bases from V and 3 bases from J, leaving 9 bases between. The CDR3 consists of 13 residues. Germline lookup yields CDR1 KGHSH and CDR2 LQKENI. The CDR3 protein is CASSLRGDTEAFF. DNA for the CDR3: TGTGCCAGCTCACTTCGCGGGGACACTGAAGCTTTCTTT.

The rearrangement uses TRBV12-5 and TRBJ2-2, with a weak D call TRBD2 (6 bases). Germline V gene data show CDR1 as LGHNT and CDR2 as FRNRAP. The V end lost 7 bases, the J end lost 4 bases, and 13 bases lay between the germline ends. The CDR3 has 14 residues. CDR3 sequence reads: CASDPGLRTGELFF. The CDR3 DNA reads as TGTGCTAGTGATCCGGGACTGCGCACCGGGGAGCTGTTTTTT. Supplemented by reference TRBV12-5 and TRBJ2-2, the full variable domain reads DARVTQTPRHKVTEMGQEVTMRCQPILGHNTVFWYRQTMMQGLELLAYFRNRAPLDDSGMPKDRFSAEMPDATLATLKIQPSEPRDSAVYFCASDPGLRTGELFFGEGSRLTVL.

V usage is TRBV12-3 or TRBV12-4 and J usage is TRBJ2-7, with D perhaps TRBD1 (6 bases). The CDR3 runs 14 residues. V was pared by 5 bases and J by 2 bases, with 13 bases between. The CDR3 sequence: CASSPTGMPYEQYF. In DNA, the CDR3 is TGTGCCAGCAGTCCAACAGGGATGCCCTACGAGCAGTACTTC.

The chain carries TRBV28 and TRBJ2-2; unclear D gene. Looked up from germline, CDR1 is MDHEN and CDR2 is SYDVKM. The CDR3 loop spans 14 amino acids. The germline V and J ends were trimmed by 3 bases and 3 bases, with 8 bases remaining between them. CDR3 sequence: CASSLGRDTGELFF. The CDR3 bases are TGTGCCAGCAGTTTGGGAAGGGACACCGGGGAGCTGTTTTTT.